The 9 T cell receptor beta chains reported below all come from one sample, sequenced in a study of blood T cell repertoires in COVID-19. Here immunoSEQ multiplex PCR was the method, and the copy in TCRdb shows in-frame clones only, minus some. The profile shows roughly 250,000 clones, approximately 80% of them singletons. The sequenced sample consisted of peripheral blood. The receptors here all came from a woman at least 80 years old with active or convalescent COVID-19.

The chain combines TRBV15 with TRBJ1-4; no clear D. Trimming pared 0 bases from V and 0 bases from J, leaving 5 bases between. Germline CDR1 is LNHNV and CDR2 is YYDKDF (reference sequence). The CDR3 has 15 amino acids. CDR3 region: CATSRDRTTNEKLFF. The CDR3 bases are TGTGCCACCAGCAGAGACAGGACAACTAATGAAAAACTGTTTTTT.

V is TRBV10-3 and J is TRBJ1-4; D is perhaps TRBD1 (6 bases). Germline V CDR1 and CDR2: ENHRY, SYGVKD. This CDR3 spans 14 amino acids. V lost 8 bases and J 2 bases, leaving 12 bases between the germline ends. The CDR3 region is CAIGAGATNEKLFF. CDR3 nucleotides: TGTGCCATCGGAGCGGGGGCGACTAATGAAAAACTGTTTTTT.

CDR3 residues: CASSPEGYEQYF. The CDR3 region has the DNA TGTGCCAGCAGTCCAGAGGGCTACGAGCAGTACTTC. The J gene is TRBJ2-7, the V gene TRBV7-9, with D possibly matching TRBD2 (5 bases). Germline CDR1 reads SEHNR; CDR2 reads FQNEAQ (reference sequence). V was pared by 6 bases and J by 3 bases, with 9 bases between. The CDR3 length is 12 residues.

The chain links TRBV7-2 to TRBJ1-1; D perhaps matches TRBD1 (6 bases). CDR3 length: 13 residues. CDR1 and CDR2 from the germline V gene are SGHTA and FQGNSA. V lost 2 bases and J 11 bases, leaving 15 bases between the germline ends. The DNA of the CDR3 is TGTGCCAGCAGCTTAACGGGGGGCATTCTTGCTTTCTTT. It yields the protein CASSLTGGILAFF.

The rearrangement links TRBV10-3 to TRBJ1-3; 7 bases align to TRBD1. V lost 6 bases and J lost 0; bases outside the gene matches: 5. The CDR3 length is 15 residues. The germline V gene has CDR1 ENHRY and CDR2 SYGVKD. CDR3 nucleotide sequence: TGTGCCATCAGCACAGGGGCTAGCTCTGGAAACACCATATATTTT. This gives the protein CAISTGASSGNTIYF.

The genes are TRBV6-5 and TRBJ2-1; 7 bases map to TRBD2. V lost 5 bases and J lost 3; bases outside the gene matches: 4. Germline V gives CDR1 MNHEY, CDR2 SVGAGI. CDR3 length: 14 amino acids. CDR3 sequence: CASSRGLVYNEQFF. CDR3 nucleotides: TGTGCCAGCAGTCGCGGACTAGTCTACAATGAGCAGTTCTTC.

CDR3 sequence (DNA): TGTGCCAGCAAGCTGCTAGCGGCTAGCACAGATACGCAGTATTTT. Residues: CASKLLAASTDTQYF. The chain combines TRBV11-2 with TRBJ2-3; TRBD2 agrees at 7 bases. The CDR3 has 15 residues. Germline CDR1 is SGHAT and CDR2 is FQNNGV. V lost 7 bases and J lost 0; bases outside the gene matches: 7.

This sequence joins TRBV27 and TRBJ1-1; TRBD1 matches at 7 bases. The CDR3 is 15 amino acids. Trimming removed 1 base from V and 5 bases from J; junction bases left unmatched: 7. Germline loops: CDR1 MNHEY, CDR2 SMNVEV (reference sequence). The CDR3 spells CASSLLRTGGTEAFF. The DNA of the CDR3 is TGTGCCAGCAGTTTATTGAGGACAGGTGGTACTGAAGCTTTCTTT.

V and J are TRBV2 and TRBJ1-1, with D perhaps TRBD1 (5 bases). Germline V gene lookup returns CDR1 SNHLY and CDR2 FYNNEI. This CDR3 has 13 amino acids. The CDR3 DNA reads TGTGCAGACAATCCGAGAAGGGGAACTGAAGCTTTCTTT. It encodes CADNPRRGTEAFF.